These 15 T cell receptor beta chains were all obtained from the same sample, sequenced in a study of blood T cell repertoires in COVID-19. The assay was immunoSEQ multiplex PCR, and TCRdb's table has in-frame clones only and misses some. The profile shows over 200,000 clones, over 80% of them singletons. Material: peripheral blood. The origin of the receptors is a young man with COVID-19, enrolled during active disease.

The V call is TRBV5-1, the J call TRBJ1-1; 12 nucleotides line up with TRBD1. This CDR3 has 18 residues. Germline V CDR1 and CDR2: SGHRS, YFSETQ. V shed 2 bases, J shed 1 base, and the junction held 9 bases outside the gene matches. The CDR3 loop is CASSFMSGDRGPNTEAFF. The CDR3 nucleotides read TGCGCCAGCAGCTTTATGTCCGGGGACAGGGGGCCGAACACTGAAGCTTTCTTT.

J is TRBJ2-1 and V is TRBV4-3; possibly TRBD2 for D (6 bases). Germline V CDR1 and CDR2: LGHNA, YSLEER. This CDR3 contains 17 residues. Trimming cost V 2 bases and J 4 bases, with 18 bases left between them. The CDR3 protein is CASSQRLDRLSYNEQFF. For the CDR3, the DNA is TGCGCCAGCAGCCAAAGACTAGACCGACTTTCTTACAATGAGCAGTTCTTC.

This chain links TRBV5-6 with TRBJ1-2; tentative D call: TRBD1 (6 bases). The CDR3 consists of 14 residues. Trimming took 3 bases from V and 5 from J, leaving 14 bases between them. Germline V lookup: CDR1 SGHDT, CDR2 YYEEEE. CDR3 region: CASSSYRENYGYTF. The CDR3, as DNA: TGTGCCAGCAGCTCCTACAGGGAGAATTATGGCTACACCTTC.

This sequence joins TRBV6-5 and TRBJ1-1, with 9 positions matching TRBD1. The V and J ends lost 4 bases and 2 bases, in that order; junction bases with no gene match: 5. Germline CDR1 MNHEY, CDR2 SVGAGI. This CDR3 has 15 amino acids. The CDR3 loop reads CASSFNRGPNTEAFF. In nucleotides, the CDR3 is TGTGCCAGCAGTTTTAACAGGGGGCCAAACACTGAAGCTTTCTTT.

J is TRBJ1-6 and V is TRBV3-1 (or the pseudogene TRBV3-2); TRBD1 is a possible D gene (5 bases). The CDR3 consists of 17 residues. Looked up from germline, CDR1 is LGHDT and CDR2 is YNNKEL (reference sequence). V was clipped by 0 bases and J by 6 bases, with 15 bases between them. CDR3 in DNA: TGTGCCAGCAGCCAAGATCTAATAGGGGTCTCTAATTCACCCCTCCACTTT. It codes for CASSQDLIGVSNSPLHF.

V and J are TRBV6-6 and TRBJ1-3, with unresolved D. With 4 bases removed from V and 0 bases from J, the gap between germline ends came to 10 bases. Looked up from germline, CDR1 is MNHNY and CDR2 is SVGAGI (reference sequence). The CDR3 consists of 15 residues. CDR3 nucleotide sequence: TGTGCCAGCAGTTTAGAGGTTTCCTCTGGAAACACCATATATTTT. It codes for CASSLEVSSGNTIYF.

V and J are TRBV28 and TRBJ1-1, with D uncertain. This CDR3 comprises 11 residues. Trimming pared 1 base from V and 11 bases from J, leaving 8 bases between. Germline V gene lookup returns CDR1 MDHEN and CDR2 SYDVKM. CDR3 loop: CASSLSLEAFF. The CDR3 nucleotides are TGTGCCAGCAGTTTATCCTTGGAGGCTTTCTTT.

Only one count was recorded for this clone. The chain uses TRBV6-5 and TRBJ1-1; D gene ambiguous. The V and J ends lost 1 base and 1 base respectively, with 13 bases between them. CDR3 size: 16 residues. CDR1 MNHEY and CDR2 SVGAGI come from the germline V gene. As DNA, the CDR3 is TGTGCCAGCAGTTACTTAGGAACCCAGGAGAACACTGAAGCTTTCTTT. It translates to CASSYLGTQENTEAFF.

The DNA for the CDR3 is TGTGCCAGCAGCCGATTTCGGGGTGATAGCTCCTACAATGAGCAGTTCTTC. Amino acids: CASSRFRGDSSYNEQFF. The J gene is TRBJ2-1, the V gene TRBV5-4, with a possible D match to TRBD2 (5 bases). The V gene's germline CDR1 is SGHNT and CDR2 YYREEE (reference sequence). V was pared by 4 bases and J by 0 bases, with 17 bases between. CDR3 length: 17 amino acids.

The chain is built from TRBV18 and TRBJ1-3; D is possibly TRBD1 (6 bases). With 3 bases removed from V and 0 bases from J, the gap between germline ends came to 9 bases. The CDR3 contains 15 residues. Germline-derived CDR1 and CDR2 are KGHSH and LQKENI. The DNA for the CDR3 is TGTGCCAGCTCACCTCAGGGGACCTCTGGAAACACCATATATTTT. This codes for CASSPQGTSGNTIYF.

Written as DNA, the CDR3 is TGTGCCAGCTTTCCGGGACAGGGGGTCTTTGGCTACACCTTC. Its translation: CASFPGQGVFGYTF. The J gene is TRBJ1-2, the V gene TRBV18; 11 bases align to TRBD1. The CDR3 covers 14 residues. CDR1 KGHSH and CDR2 LQKENI come from the germline V gene. J lost 7 bases, V lost 7 bases, and 8 bases had no gene match.

The chain is built from TRBV19 and TRBJ2-1; TRBD2 agrees at 12 bases. The CDR3 has 18 residues. The V gene end was trimmed by 1 base and the J gene end by 8 bases; junction bases not matched to a gene: 12. The germline V gene has CDR1 LNHDA and CDR2 SQIVND (reference sequence). CDR3 coding DNA: TGTGCCAGTAGTATAGGGGGGACTAGCGGGCGATTGGTGGATGAGCAGTTCTTC. Amino acids: CASSIGGTSGRLVDEQFF. Full variable domain (missing parts from reference TRBV19 and TRBJ2-1): DGGITQSPKYLFRKEGQNVTLSCEQNLNHDAMYWYRQDPGQGLRLIYYSQIVNDFQKGDIAEGYSVSREKKESFPLTVTSAQKNPTAFYLCASSIGGTSGRLVDEQFFGPGTRLTVL.

This rearrangement joins TRBV4-1 to TRBJ1-5; TRBD1 matches 8 bases. There are 15 residues in the CDR3. Germline V CDR1 and CDR2: MGHRA, YSYEKL. V gave up 1 base and J gave up 3 bases; unmatched junction bases: 2. The CDR3 loop is CASSQADRVNQPQHF. The CDR3 DNA reads TGCGCCAGCAGCCAAGCGGACAGGGTCAATCAGCCCCAGCATTTT.

The chain recombines TRBV6-2 or TRBV6-3 with TRBJ2-4, with 12 positions matching TRBD1. Germline CDR1 reads MNHEY; CDR2 reads SVGEGT. J gave up 0 bases and V 2 bases, and 11 bases lay outside the gene matches. This CDR3 comprises 20 residues. This CDR3 is CASSYLTQGQGAGAKNIQYF. The CDR3, as DNA: TGTGCCAGCAGTTACCTAACCCAGGGACAGGGGGCTGGAGCCAAAAACATTCAGTACTTC.

This sequence joins TRBV6-5 and TRBJ1-2; D possibly corresponds to TRBD1 (6 bases). With 7 bases removed from V and 8 bases from J, the gap between germline ends came to 20 bases. This CDR3 is 14 amino acids long. The germline V gene encodes CDR1 MNHEY and CDR2 SVGAGI. CDR3 coding DNA: TGTGCCAGCAAATTACAGGGATCTGTTCAAGGCTACACCTTC. This codes for CASKLQGSVQGYTF.